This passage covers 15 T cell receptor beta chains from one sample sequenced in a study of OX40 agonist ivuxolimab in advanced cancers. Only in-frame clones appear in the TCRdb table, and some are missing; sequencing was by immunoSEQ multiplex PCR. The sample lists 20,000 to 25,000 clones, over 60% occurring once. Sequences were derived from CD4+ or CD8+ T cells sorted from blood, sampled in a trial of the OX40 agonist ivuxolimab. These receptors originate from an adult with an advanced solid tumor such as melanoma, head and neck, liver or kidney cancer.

For the CDR3, the DNA is TGTGCCATCAGTGGTGGCAGCTACGAGCAGTACTTC. This translates into CAISGGSYEQYF. The rearrangement joins TRBV10-3 to TRBJ2-7; D is unresolved. Germline loops: CDR1 ENHRY, CDR2 SYGVKD. The CDR3 extends over 12 amino acids. V dropped 4 bases and J dropped 3 bases, with 7 bases sitting between them.

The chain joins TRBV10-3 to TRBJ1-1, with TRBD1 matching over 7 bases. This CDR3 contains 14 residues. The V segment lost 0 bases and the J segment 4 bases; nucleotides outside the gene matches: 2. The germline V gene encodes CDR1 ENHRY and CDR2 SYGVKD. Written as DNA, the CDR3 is TGTGCCATCAGTGAGTCAGGGGGCGGCACTGAAGCTTTCTTT. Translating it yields CAISESGGGTEAFF.

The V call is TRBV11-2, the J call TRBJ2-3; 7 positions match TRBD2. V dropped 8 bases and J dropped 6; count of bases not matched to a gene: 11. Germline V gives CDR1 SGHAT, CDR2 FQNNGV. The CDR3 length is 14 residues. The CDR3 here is CASRGDGDLDTQYF. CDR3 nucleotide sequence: TGTGCCAGCCGGGGGGACGGGGATTTGGATACGCAGTATTTT.

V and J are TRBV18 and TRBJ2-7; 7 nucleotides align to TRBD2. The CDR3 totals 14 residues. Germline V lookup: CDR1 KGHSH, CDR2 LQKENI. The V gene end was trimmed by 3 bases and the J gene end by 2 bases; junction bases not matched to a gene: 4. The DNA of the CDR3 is TGTGCCAGCTCACCCTCGGGACTAACCTACGAGCAGTACTTC. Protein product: CASSPSGLTYEQYF. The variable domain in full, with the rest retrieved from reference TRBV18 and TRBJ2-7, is NAGVMQNPRHLVRRRGQEARLRCSPMKGHSHVYWYRQLPEEGLKFMVYLQKENIIDESGMPKERFSAEFPKEGPSILRIQQVVRGDSAAYFCASSPSGLTYEQYFGPGTRLTVT.

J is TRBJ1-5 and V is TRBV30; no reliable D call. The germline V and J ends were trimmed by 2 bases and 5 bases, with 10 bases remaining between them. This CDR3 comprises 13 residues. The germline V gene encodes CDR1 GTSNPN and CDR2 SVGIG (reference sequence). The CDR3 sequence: CAWSLGRYQPQHF. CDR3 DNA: TGTGCCTGGAGTCTCGGCCGATATCAGCCCCAGCATTTT.

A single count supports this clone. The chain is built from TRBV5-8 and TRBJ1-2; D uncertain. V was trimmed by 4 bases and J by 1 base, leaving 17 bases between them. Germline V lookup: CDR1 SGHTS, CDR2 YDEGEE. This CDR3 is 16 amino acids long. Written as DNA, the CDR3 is TGTGCCAGCAGCCAACGTTCTGGGTATGATAACTATGGCTACACCTTC. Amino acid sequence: CASSQRSGYDNYGYTF.

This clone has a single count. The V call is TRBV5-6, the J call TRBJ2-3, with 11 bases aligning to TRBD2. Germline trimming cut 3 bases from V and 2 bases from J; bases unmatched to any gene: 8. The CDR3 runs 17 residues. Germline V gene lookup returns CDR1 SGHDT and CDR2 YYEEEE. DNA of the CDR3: TGTGCCAGCAGCTCCCTCAAGACTAGCGGGACCACAGATACGCAGTATTTT. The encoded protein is CASSSLKTSGTTDTQYF.

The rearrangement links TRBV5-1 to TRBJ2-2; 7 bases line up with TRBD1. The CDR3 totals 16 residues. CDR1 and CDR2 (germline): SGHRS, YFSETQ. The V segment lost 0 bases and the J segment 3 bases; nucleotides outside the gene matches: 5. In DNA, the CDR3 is TGCGCCAGCAGCTTGGCCCCCGACAGGGACACCGGGGAGCTGTTTTTT. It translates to CASSLAPDRDTGELFF. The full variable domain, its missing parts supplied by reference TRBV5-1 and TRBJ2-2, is KAGVTQTPRYLIKTRGQQVTLSCSPISGHRSVSWYQQTPGQGLQFLFEYFSETQRNKGNFPGRFSGRQFSNSRSEMNVSTLELGDSALYLCASSLAPDRDTGELFFGEGSRLTVL.

CDR3 residues: CASRRTFDEQYF. The CDR3 DNA is TGTGCCAGCAGGCGGACTTTCGACGAGCAGTACTTC. The chain couples TRBV28 to TRBJ2-7, with D perhaps matching TRBD2 (5 bases). The CDR3 extends over 12 amino acids. The V and J ends lost 6 bases and 5 bases respectively, with 11 bases between them. Germline-derived CDR1 and CDR2 are MDHEN and SYDVKM.

CDR3 in DNA: TGTGCCTGGAGTGGTATGAGCTCCTATAATTCACCCCTCCACTTT. Its protein is CAWSGMSSYNSPLHF. This rearrangement joins TRBV30 to TRBJ1-6; D call uncertain. V gave up 1 base and J gave up 0 bases, with 7 bases separating them. Germline V gene lookup returns CDR1 GTSNPN and CDR2 SVGIG (reference sequence). The CDR3 totals 15 residues.

The CDR3, as DNA: TGTGCCACGCGGGACAGTGGATTCCAAGAGACCCAGTACTTC. Translation: CATRDSGFQETQYF. The chain carries TRBV6-1 and TRBJ2-5; TRBD1 is a possible D gene (7 bases). The CDR3 totals 14 residues. Trimming removed 10 bases at V and 1 base at J, with 16 bases between. The germline V gene encodes CDR1 MNHNS and CDR2 SASEGT.

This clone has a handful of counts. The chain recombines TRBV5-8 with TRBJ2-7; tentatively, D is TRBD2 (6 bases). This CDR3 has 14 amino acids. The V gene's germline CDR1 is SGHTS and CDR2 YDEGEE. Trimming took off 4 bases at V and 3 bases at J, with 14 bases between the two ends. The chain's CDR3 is CASSQASGVYEQYF. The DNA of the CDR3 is TGTGCCAGCAGCCAAGCATCGGGAGTCTACGAGCAGTACTTC.

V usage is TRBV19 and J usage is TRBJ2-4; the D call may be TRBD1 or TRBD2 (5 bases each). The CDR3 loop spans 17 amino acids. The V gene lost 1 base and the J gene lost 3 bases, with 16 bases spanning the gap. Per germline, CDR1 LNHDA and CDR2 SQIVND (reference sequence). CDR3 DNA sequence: TGTGCCAGTAGTATAGGTTTCAGGGCGGGTGACAAAAACATTCAGTACTTC. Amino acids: CASSIGFRAGDKNIQYF. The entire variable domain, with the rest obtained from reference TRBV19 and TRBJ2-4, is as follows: DGGITQSPKYLFRKEGQNVTLSCEQNLNHDAMYWYRQDPGQGLRLIYYSQIVNDFQKGDIAEGYSVSREKKESFPLTVTSAQKNPTAFYLCASSIGFRAGDKNIQYFGAGTRLSVL.

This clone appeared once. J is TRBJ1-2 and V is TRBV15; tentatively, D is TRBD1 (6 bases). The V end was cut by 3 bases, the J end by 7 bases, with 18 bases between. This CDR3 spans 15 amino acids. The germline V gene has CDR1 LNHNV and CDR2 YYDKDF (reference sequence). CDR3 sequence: CATSRERAGEGGYTF. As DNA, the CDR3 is TGTGCCACCAGCAGGGAGAGGGCAGGGGAAGGTGGCTACACCTTC.

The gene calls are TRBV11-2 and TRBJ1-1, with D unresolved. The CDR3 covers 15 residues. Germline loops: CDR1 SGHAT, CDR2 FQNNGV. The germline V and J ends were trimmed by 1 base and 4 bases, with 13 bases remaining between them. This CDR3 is CASSLGMSFVTEAFF. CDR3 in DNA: TGTGCCAGCAGCTTAGGAATGAGTTTCGTCACTGAAGCTTTCTTT.